The 4 T cell receptor beta chains reported below all come from one sample, sequenced in a study of shared clonotypes between healthy human individuals. The data were produced by immunoSEQ multiplex PCR, yet TCRdb's version contains in-frame clones alone and is incomplete. The sample has approximately 330,000 clones; around 67% are singletons. Input material: memory CD4+ T cells sorted from blood. Subset described: CD45RA-negative fraction. The source of these receptors is a man younger than 45 in good health.

The chain employs TRBV10-3 and TRBJ2-2; TRBD2 aligns across 8 bases. The CDR3 has 17 residues. The trim removed 3 bases at V and 7 bases at J, leaving 13 bases unmatched. Germline-derived CDR1 and CDR2 are ENHRY and SYGVKD. This chain's CDR3 is CAISDPGHGLAVGELFF. CDR3 DNA: TGTGCCATCAGTGACCCAGGCCATGGACTAGCCGTCGGGGAGCTGTTTTTT.

In this sample, this clone turned up once. V usage is TRBV6-5 and J usage is TRBJ2-7, with TRBD1 matching over 7 bases. V lost 5 bases, J lost 1 base, and 5 bases stayed unmatched. CDR1 is MNHEY and CDR2 is SVGAGI in the germline V gene. The CDR3 extends over 14 amino acids. CDR3 nucleotides: TGTGCCAGCAGTGATCCGGGACAGTCCTACGAGCAGTACTTC. Amino acid sequence: CASSDPGQSYEQYF.

This rearrangement joins TRBV6-1 to TRBJ2-3; D tentatively fits TRBD1 or TRBD2 (5 bases each). CDR1 is MNHNS, CDR2 SASEGT, per germline. The V and J ends lost 7 bases and 4 bases respectively, with 15 bases between them. This CDR3 contains 14 residues. CDR3 residues: CASTQWGIPDTQYF. For the CDR3, the DNA is TGTGCCAGCACCCAGTGGGGGATCCCAGATACGCAGTATTTT.

This chain uses TRBV29-1 with TRBJ2-3; no clear D gene. CDR1 SQVTM and CDR2 ANQGSEA come from the germline V gene. Trimming took off 7 bases at V and 0 bases at J, with 11 bases between the two ends. The CDR3 consists of 13 residues. The CDR3 nucleotides are TGCAGCGAAGCACAGACTAGCACAGATACGCAGTATTTT. Amino acids: CSEAQTSTDTQYF.